This entry features one T cell receptor beta chain sequence. This CDR3 is built from 13 residues. Trimming shortened V by 4 bases and J by 2 bases, and 6 bases separated the two germline ends. Germline CDR1 and CDR2: SGHAT and FQNNGV. Repertoires were generated with immunoSEQ multiplex PCR, while TCRdb's copy carries only in-frame clones and drops some. The sample has 170,000 or so clones; approximately 92% are singletons. The data belong to a study of control samples from healthy donors and cancer patients. The gene calls are TRBV11-2 and TRBJ1-5, with no clear D. Sequencing used blood. This receptor was taken from a young man in good health. CDR3 sequence reads: CASSSGGNQPQHF. CDR3 nucleotides: TGTGCCAGCAGCTCGGGAGGCAATCAGCCCCAGCATTTT.